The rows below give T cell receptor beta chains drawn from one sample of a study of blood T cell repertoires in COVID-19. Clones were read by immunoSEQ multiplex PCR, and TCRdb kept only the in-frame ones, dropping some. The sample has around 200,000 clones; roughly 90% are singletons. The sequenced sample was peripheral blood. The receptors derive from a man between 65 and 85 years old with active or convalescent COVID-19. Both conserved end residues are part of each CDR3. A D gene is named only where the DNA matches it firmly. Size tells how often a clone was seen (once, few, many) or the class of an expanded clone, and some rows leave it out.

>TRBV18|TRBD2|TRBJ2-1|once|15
TGTGCCAGCTCACTTCCAGCGGGAGTAGGCAATGAGCAGTTCTTC
CASSLPAGVGNEQFF
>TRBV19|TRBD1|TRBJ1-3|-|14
TGTGCCAGTAGTTCTCGGGACAGAGGAAACACCATATATTTT
CASSSRDRGNTIYF
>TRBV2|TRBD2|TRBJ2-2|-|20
TGTGCCAGCAGTGAAGCCAGCCCCCGACTAGCGGGGACGAACACCGGGGAGCTGTTTTTT
CASSEASPRLAGTNTGELFF
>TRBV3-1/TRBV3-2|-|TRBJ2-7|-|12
TGTGCCAGCAGCCAGGGGGCTTACGAGCAGTACTTC
CASSQGAYEQYF
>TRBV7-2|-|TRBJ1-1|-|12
TGTGCCAGCCTTCGGTTGCGCACTGAAGCTTTCTTT
CASLRLRTEAFF
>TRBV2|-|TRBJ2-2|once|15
TGTGCCAGCAGCGGCAGGGGCCTGAACACCGGGGAGCTGTTTTTT
CASSGRGLNTGELFF
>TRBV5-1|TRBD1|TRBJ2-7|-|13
TGCGCCAGCAGCAGGGACAGTGCCTACGAGCAGTACTTC
CASSRDSAYEQYF
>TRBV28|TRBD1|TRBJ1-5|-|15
TGTGCCAGCAGTCCCTCGGGGACAGCGGGTCAGCCCCAGCATTTT
CASSPSGTAGQPQHF
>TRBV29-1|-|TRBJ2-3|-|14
TGCAGCGTTGTAAAAGGGACATCCACAGATACGCAGTATTTT
CSVVKGTSTDTQYF
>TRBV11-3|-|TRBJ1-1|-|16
TGTGCCAGCAGCTTAGGGCAGGCAGGTGGGAACACTGAAGCTTTCTTT
CASSLGQAGGNTEAFF
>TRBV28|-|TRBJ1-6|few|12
TGTGCCAGTAGACTCGGGGAATCACCCCTCCACTTT
CASRLGESPLHF
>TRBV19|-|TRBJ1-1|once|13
TGTGCCAGTAGTATTGCCAGGGGCCCTGAAGCTTTCTTT
CASSIARGPEAFF
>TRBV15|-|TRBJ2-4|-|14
TGTGCCACCCTAGGGGCCCGAGCCAAAAACATTCAGTACTTC
CATLGARAKNIQYF
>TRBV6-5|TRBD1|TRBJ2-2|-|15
TGTGCCAGCAGACCCGACAGGGGGCTCACCGGGGAGCTGTTTTTT
CASRPDRGLTGELFF
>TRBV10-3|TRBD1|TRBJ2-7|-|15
TGTGCCATCAGTGGGAAAGCGGGACAGGGCTACGAGCAGTACTTC
CAISGKAGQGYEQYF
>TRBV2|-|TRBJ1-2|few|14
TGTGCCAGCAGTCGAACAGGGATAGGGTATGGCTACACCTTC
CASSRTGIGYGYTF
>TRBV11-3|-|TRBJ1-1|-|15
TGTGCCAGCAGCTCAGATGGGCAGGAGAACACTGAAGCTTTCTTT
CASSSDGQENTEAFF
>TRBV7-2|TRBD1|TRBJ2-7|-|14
TGTGCCAGCAGCTCCTACAGGGGGACCTACGAGCAGTACTTC
CASSSYRGTYEQYF
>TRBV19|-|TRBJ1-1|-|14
TGTGCCAGCCTAACGACAGTCAGGGGAACTGAAGCTTTCTTT
CASLTTVRGTEAFF
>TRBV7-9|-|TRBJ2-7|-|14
TGTGCCAGCAGCCCGACACCGAGCTCCTACGAGCAGTACTTC
CASSPTPSSYEQYF
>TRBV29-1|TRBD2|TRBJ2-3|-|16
TGCAGCGTTGATAGAGGCCCTAGCGGGAGCACAGATACGCAGTATTTT
CSVDRGPSGSTDTQYF
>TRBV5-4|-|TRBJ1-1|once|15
TGTGCCAGCAGCTTGGGGCAGAAACTGAACACTGAAGCTTTCTTT
CASSLGQKLNTEAFF
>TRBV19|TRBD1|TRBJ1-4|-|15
TGTGCCAGTAGTAAACAGGGGGGGCGTAATGAAAAACTGTTTTTT
CASSKQGGRNEKLFF
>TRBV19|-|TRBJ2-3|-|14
TGTGCCAGTAGTATCTCGGGACTCACAGATACGCAGTATTTT
CASSISGLTDTQYF
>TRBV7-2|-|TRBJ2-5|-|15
TGTGCCAGCAGCTTAAGATTGGGCGGGGAAGAGACCCAGTACTTC
CASSLRLGGEETQYF
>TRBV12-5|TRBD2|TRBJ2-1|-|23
TGTGCTAGTGGTTTGGTACCGCCTTGGTTGGTAGAGGCTAGCGGAGGGTCCTACAATGAGCAGTTCTTC
CASGLVPPWLVEASGGSYNEQFF
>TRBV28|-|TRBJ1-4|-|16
TGTGCCAGCAGGCAGGCAAGACAGTTATTTAATGAAAAACTGTTTTTT
CASRQARQLFNEKLFF
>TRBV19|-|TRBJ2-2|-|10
TGTGCCACCCGGGCCGGGGAGCTGTTTTTT
CATRAGELFF
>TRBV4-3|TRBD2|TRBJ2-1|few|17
TGCGCCAGCAGCCAAGGGGTGGGGCGGGGGGCCTACAATGAGCAGTTCTTC
CASSQGVGRGAYNEQFF
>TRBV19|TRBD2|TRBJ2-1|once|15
TGTGCCAGTAGACGTGAAAGCGGGAGGGGCAATGAGCAGTTCTTC
CASRRESGRGNEQFF
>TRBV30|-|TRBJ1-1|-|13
TGTGCCTGCCACAGGGCCTTGAACACTGAAGCTTTCTTT
CACHRALNTEAFF
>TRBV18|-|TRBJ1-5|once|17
TGTGCCAGCTCACCTTCACCGTCGCAGTTTAGCAATCAGCCCCAGCATTTT
CASSPSPSQFSNQPQHF
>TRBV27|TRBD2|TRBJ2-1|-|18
TGTGCCAGCAGTTCACCGGGACTAGCGGGAGGAATGGGTTCGGAGCAGTTCTTC
CASSSPGLAGGMGSEQFF
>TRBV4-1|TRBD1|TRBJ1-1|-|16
TGCGCCAGCAGCCAACCGTCAGGGGGTGCCTTCGCGGAAGCTTTCTTT
CASSQPSGGAFAEAFF
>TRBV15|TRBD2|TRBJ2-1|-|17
TGTGCCACCAGGCTAGCGGGAGGGCCGCCACCTTCCAATGAGCAGTTCTTC
CATRLAGGPPPSNEQFF
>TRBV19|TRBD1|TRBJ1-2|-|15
TGTGCCAGTAGTATGGGGCAGGGGGCGGTCTATGGCTACACCTTC
CASSMGQGAVYGYTF
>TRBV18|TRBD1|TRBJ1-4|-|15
TGTGCCAGCTCACTCCGACAGGGGAAGGGAGAAAAACTGTTTTTT
CASSLRQGKGEKLFF
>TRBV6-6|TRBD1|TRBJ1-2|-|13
TGTGCCAGCAGTAAGGACAGGGAGGGCCCCTACACCTTC
CASSKDREGPYTF
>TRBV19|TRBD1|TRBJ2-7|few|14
TGTGCCAGTAGTAGACAGGGGGCTGACCGGGTGCAGTACTTC
CASSRQGADRVQYF
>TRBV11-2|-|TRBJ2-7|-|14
TGTGCCAGCAGCCAGAACAGGGATGGGTACGAGCAGTACTTC
CASSQNRDGYEQYF
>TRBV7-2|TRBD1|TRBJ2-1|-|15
TGTGCCAGCAGCCGCGCCGGGACAGAATACAATGAGCAGTTCTTC
CASSRAGTEYNEQFF
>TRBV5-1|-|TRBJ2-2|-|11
TGCGCCAGCACCGAGACCGGGGAGCTGTTTTTT
CASTETGELFF
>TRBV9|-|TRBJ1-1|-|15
TGTGCCAGCAGCGTAGTGAACAGTCTCCAGGCTGAAGCTTTCTTT
CASSVVNSLQAEAFF
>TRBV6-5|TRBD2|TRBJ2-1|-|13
TGTGCCAGCCTAGCGGGGGGCTACAATGAGCAGTTCTTC
CASLAGGYNEQFF
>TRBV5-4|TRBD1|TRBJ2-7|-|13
TGTGCCAGCAGCCGGACAGGCTCCTACGAGCAGTACTTC
CASSRTGSYEQYF
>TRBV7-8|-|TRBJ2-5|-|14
TGTGCCAGCAGCTTCGTCAGGGCGCAAGAGACCCAGTACTTC
CASSFVRAQETQYF
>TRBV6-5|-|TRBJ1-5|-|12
TGTGCCAGCCTTCACAACAATCAGCCCCAGCATTTT
CASLHNNQPQHF
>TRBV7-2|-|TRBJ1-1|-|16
TGTGCCAGCAGCCCTGAAAGCAGGGGCGCGTACACTGAAGCTTTCTTT
CASSPESRGAYTEAFF
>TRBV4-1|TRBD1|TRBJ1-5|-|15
TGCGCCAGCAGCCCTGGTGACAGGGAAGGCCAGCCCCAGCATTTT
CASSPGDREGQPQHF
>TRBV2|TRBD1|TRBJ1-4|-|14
TGTGCCATAGATCCGGGACAGCCCAATGAAAAACTGTTTTTT
CAIDPGQPNEKLFF
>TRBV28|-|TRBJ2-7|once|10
TGTGCCAGCGGGAGGTACGAGCAGTACTTC
CASGRYEQYF
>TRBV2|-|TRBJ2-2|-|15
TGTGCCAGCAGTGAATGGGGGGTGTCCACCGGGGAGCTGTTTTTT
CASSEWGVSTGELFF
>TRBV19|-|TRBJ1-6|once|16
TGTGCCAGTAGTCCCGGTAGGGACTACTATAATTCACCCCTCCACTTT
CASSPGRDYYNSPLHF
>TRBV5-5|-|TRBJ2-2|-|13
TGTGCCAGCAGCTGGCAGGGAATAGGGGAGCTGTTTTTT
CASSWQGIGELFF
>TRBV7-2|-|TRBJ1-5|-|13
TGTGCCAGCAGCACGCTACAGGGCCAGCCCCAGCATTTT
CASSTLQGQPQHF
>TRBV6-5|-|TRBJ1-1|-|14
TGTGCCAGCAGTAAATACAGGGAGAACACTGAAGCTTTCTTT
CASSKYRENTEAFF